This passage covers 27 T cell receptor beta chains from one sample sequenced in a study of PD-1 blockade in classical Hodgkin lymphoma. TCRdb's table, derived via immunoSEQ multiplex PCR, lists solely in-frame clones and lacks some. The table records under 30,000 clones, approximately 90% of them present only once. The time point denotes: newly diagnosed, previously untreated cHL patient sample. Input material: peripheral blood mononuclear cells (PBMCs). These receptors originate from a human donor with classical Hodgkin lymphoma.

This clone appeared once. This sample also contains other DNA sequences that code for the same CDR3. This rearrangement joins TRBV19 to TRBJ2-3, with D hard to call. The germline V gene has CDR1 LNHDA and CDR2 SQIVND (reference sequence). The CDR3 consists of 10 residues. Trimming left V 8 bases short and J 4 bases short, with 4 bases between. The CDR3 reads CASEADTQYF. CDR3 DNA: TGTGCCAGTGAGGCAGATACGCAGTATTTT.

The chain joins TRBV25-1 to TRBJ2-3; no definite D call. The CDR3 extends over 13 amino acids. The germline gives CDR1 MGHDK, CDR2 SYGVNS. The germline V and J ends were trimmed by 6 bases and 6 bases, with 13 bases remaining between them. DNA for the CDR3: TGTGCCAGCAGCTTCATTTATGCCGATACGCAGTATTTT. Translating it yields CASSFIYADTQYF.

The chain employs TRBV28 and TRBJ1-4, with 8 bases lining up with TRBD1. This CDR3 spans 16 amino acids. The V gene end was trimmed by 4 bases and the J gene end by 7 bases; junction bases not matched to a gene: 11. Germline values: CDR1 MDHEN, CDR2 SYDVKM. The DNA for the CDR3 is TGTGCCAGCAGTTACCAGACAGGGGTGTTAGGTGAAAAACTGTTTTTT. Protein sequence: CASSYQTGVLGEKLFF.

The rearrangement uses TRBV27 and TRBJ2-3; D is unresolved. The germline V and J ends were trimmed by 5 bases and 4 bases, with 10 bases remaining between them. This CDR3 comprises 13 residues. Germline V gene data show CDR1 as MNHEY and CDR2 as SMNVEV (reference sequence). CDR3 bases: TGTGCCAGCAGTCGCCCAGCCTCAGATACGCAGTATTTT. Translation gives CASSRPASDTQYF.

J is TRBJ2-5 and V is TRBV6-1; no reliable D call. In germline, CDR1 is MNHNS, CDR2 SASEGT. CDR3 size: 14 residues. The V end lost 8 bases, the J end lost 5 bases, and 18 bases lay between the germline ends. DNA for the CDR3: TGTGCCAGCTCTCGGGTCGGGCCCCCCGAGACCCAGTACTTC. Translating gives CASSRVGPPETQYF.

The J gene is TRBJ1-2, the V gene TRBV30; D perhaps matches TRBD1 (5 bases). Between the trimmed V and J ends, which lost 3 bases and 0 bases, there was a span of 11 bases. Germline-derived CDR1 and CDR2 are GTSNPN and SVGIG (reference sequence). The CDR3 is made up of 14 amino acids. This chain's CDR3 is CAWRGHQANYGYTF. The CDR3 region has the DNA TGTGCCTGGAGGGGGCACCAAGCTAACTATGGCTACACCTTC.

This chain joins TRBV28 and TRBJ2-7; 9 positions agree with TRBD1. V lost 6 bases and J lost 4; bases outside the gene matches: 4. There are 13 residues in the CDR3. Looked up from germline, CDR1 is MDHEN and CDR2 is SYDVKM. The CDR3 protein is CASRQGADYEQYF. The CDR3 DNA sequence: TGTGCCAGCAGACAGGGGGCTGATTACGAGCAGTACTTC.

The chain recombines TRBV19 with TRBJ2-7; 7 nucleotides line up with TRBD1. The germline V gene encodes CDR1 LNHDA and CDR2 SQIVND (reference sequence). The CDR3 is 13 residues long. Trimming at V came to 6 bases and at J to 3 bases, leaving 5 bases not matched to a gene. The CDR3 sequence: CASSSRDSYEQYF. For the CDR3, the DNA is TGTGCCAGTAGCTCCCGGGACAGCTACGAGCAGTACTTC.

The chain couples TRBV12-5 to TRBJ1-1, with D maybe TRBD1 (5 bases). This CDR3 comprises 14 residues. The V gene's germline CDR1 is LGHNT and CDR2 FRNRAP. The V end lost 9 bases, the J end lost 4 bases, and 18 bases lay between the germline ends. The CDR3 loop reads CASAGGAGGTEAFF. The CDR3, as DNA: TGTGCTAGCGCGGGGGGTGCGGGAGGCACTGAAGCTTTCTTT. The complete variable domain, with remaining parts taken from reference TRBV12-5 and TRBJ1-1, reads DARVTQTPRHKVTEMGQEVTMRCQPILGHNTVFWYRQTMMQGLELLAYFRNRAPLDDSGMPKDRFSAEMPDATLATLKIQPSEPRDSAVYFCASAGGAGGTEAFFGQGTRLTVV.

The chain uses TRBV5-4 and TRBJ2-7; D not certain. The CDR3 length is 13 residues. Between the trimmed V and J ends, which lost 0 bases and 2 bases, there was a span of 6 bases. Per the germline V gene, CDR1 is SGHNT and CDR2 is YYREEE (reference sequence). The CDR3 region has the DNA TGTGCCAGCAGCTTGGGACTTACCTACGAGCAGTACTTC. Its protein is CASSLGLTYEQYF.

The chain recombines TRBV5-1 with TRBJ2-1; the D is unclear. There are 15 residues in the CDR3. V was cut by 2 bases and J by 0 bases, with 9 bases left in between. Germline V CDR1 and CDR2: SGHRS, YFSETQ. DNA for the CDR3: TGCGCCAGCAGCTTTTCGGCTGACTCCTACAATGAGCAGTTCTTC. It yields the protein CASSFSADSYNEQFF.

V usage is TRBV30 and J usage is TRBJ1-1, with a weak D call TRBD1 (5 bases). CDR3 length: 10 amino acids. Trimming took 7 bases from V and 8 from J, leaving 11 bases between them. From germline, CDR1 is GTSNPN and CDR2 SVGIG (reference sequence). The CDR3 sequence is CAFGGGEAFF. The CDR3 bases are TGTGCCTTTGGGGGGGGAGAAGCTTTCTTT.

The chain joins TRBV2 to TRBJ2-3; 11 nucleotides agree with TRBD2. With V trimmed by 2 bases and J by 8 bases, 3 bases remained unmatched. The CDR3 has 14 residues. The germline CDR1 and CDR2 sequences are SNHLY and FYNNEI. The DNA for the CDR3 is TGTGCCAGCAGTGAAATGCTAGCGGGAGGTACGCAGTATTTT. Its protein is CASSEMLAGGTQYF.

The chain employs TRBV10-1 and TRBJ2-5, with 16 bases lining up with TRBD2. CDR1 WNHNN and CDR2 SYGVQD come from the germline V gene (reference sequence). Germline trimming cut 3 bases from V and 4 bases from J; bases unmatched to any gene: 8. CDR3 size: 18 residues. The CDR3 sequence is CASSDSGLAGGPGETQYF. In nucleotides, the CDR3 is TGCGCCAGCAGTGACTCGGGACTAGCGGGAGGGCCGGGAGAGACCCAGTACTTC.

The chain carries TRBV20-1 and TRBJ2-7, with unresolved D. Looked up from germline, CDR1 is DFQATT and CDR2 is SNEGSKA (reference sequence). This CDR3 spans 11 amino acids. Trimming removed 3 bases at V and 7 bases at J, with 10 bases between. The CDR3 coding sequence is TGCAGTGCTAGGCCCCCGAGGGAGCAGTACTTC. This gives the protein CSARPPREQYF.

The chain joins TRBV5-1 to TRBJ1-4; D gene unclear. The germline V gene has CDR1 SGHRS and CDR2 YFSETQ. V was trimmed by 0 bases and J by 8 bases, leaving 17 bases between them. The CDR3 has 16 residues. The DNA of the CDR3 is TGCGCCAGCAGCTTGGACGGGGAAGGGTACCAGGAAAAACTGTTTTTT. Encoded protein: CASSLDGEGYQEKLFF.

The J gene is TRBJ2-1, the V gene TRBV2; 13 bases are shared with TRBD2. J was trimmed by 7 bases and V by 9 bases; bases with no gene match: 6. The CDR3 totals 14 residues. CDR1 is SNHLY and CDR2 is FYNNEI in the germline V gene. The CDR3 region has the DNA TGTGCCAGTGTTGGGGGACTAGCGGGGAATGAGCAGTTCTTC. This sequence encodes CASVGGLAGNEQFF.

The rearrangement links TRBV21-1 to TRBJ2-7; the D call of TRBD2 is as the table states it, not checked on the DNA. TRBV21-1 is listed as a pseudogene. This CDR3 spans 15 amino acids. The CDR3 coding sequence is TGTGCCAGCAGCCAAGGGCTAGGTAACTCCTACGAGCAGTACTTC. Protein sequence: CASSQGLGNSYEQYF.

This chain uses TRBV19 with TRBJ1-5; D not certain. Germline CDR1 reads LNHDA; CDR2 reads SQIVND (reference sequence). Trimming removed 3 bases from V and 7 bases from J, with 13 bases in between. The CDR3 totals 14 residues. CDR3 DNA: TGTGCCAGTAGTATTCTGACCCAATACCAGCCCCAGCATTTT. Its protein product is CASSILTQYQPQHF.

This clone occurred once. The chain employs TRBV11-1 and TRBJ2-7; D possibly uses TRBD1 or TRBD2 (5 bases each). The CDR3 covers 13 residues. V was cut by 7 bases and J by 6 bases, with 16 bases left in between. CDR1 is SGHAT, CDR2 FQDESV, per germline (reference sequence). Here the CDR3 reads CASTSRVRGEQYF. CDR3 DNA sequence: TGTGCCAGCACCTCCAGGGTTCGGGGCGAGCAGTACTTC.

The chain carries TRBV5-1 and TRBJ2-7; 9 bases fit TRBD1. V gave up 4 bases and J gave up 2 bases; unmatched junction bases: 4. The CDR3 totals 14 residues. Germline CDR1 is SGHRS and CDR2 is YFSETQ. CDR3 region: CASSGGTGTYEQYF. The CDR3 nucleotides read TGCGCCAGCAGCGGGGGGACAGGGACCTACGAGCAGTACTTC.

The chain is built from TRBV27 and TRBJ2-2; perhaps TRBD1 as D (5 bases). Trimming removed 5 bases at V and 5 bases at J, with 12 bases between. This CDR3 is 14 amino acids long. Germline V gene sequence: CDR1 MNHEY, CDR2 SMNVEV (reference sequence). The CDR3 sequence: CASSGAQRTGELFF. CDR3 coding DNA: TGTGCCAGCAGTGGGGCCCAGCGAACCGGGGAGCTGTTTTTT.

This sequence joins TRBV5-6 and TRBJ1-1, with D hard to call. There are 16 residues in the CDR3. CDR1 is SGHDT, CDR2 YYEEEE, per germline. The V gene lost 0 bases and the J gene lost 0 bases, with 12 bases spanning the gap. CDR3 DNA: TGTGCCAGCAGCTTGGATGATAGGTACATGAACACTGAAGCTTTCTTT. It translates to CASSLDDRYMNTEAFF.

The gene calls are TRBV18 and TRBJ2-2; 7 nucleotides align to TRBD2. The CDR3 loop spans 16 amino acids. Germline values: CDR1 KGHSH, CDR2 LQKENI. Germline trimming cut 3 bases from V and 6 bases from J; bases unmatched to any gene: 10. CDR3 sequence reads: CASSPPSSGIAGELFF. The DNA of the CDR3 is TGTGCCAGCTCACCCCCCTCCAGCGGGATAGCCGGGGAGCTGTTTTTT.

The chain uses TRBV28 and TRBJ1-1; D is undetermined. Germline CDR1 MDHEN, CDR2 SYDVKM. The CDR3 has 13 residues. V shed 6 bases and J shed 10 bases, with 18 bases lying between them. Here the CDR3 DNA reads TGTGCCAGCAGAAAAACCGGGCCGATAGTAGCTTTCTTT. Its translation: CASRKTGPIVAFF.

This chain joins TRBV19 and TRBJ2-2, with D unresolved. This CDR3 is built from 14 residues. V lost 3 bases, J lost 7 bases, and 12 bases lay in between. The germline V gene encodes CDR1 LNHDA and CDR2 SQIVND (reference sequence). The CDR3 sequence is CASSMVITHGELFF. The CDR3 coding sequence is TGTGCCAGTAGTATGGTCATAACACACGGGGAGCTGTTTTTT. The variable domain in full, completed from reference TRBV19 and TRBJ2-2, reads DGGITQSPKYLFRKEGQNVTLSCEQNLNHDAMYWYRQDPGQGLRLIYYSQIVNDFQKGDIAEGYSVSREKKESFPLTVTSAQKNPTAFYLCASSMVITHGELFFGEGSRLTVL.

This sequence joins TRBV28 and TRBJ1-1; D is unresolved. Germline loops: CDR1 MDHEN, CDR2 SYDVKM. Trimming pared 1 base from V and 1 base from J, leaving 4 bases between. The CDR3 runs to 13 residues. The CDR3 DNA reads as TGTGCCAGCAGTTTATCTGGGAACACTGAAGCTTTCTTT. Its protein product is CASSLSGNTEAFF.